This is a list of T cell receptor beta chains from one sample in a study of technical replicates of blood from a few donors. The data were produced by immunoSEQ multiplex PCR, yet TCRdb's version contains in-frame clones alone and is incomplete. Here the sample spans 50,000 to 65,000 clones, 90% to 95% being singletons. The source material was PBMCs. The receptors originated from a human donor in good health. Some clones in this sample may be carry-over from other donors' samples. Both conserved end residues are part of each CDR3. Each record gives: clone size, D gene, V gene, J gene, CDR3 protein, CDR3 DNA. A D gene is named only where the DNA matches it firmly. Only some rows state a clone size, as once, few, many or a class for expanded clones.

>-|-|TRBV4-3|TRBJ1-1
CASSQEGLGVMNTEAFF
TGCGCCAGCAGCCAAGAAGGACTTGGAGTCATGAACACTGAAGCTTTCTTT
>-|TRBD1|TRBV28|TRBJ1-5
CASTAQGANNQPQHF
TGTGCCAGCACGGCCCAGGGGGCGAACAATCAGCCCCAGCATTTT
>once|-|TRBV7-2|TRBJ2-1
CASSLNGGISPFF
TGTGCCAGCAGCTTAAACGGAGGGATAAGTCCGTTCTTC
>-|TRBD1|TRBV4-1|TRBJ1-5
CASSRGTGVQPQHF
TGCGCCAGCAGCCGCGGGACAGGGGTCCAGCCCCAGCATTTT
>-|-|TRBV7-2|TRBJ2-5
CASSLMIGETQYF
TGTGCCAGCAGCTTGATGATCGGGGAGACCCAGTACTTC
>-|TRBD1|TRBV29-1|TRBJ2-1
CSVLFRDRPDNEQFF
TGCAGCGTCCTATTCCGGGACAGGCCAGACAATGAGCAGTTCTTC
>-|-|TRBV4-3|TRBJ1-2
CASSQDLGGLSYTF
TGCGCCAGCAGCCAAGATCTTGGGGGGTTGAGTTACACCTTC
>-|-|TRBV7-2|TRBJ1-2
CASSPNWGRQNGYTF
TGTGCCAGCAGCCCAAACTGGGGGCGGCAAAATGGCTACACCTTC
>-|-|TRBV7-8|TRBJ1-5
CASSRSSRGNQPQHF
TGTGCCAGCAGCCGCTCGTCACGGGGCAATCAGCCCCAGCATTTT
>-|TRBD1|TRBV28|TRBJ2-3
CASRRDRDGTDTQYF
TGTGCCAGCAGGAGGGACAGGGATGGGACAGATACGCAGTATTTT
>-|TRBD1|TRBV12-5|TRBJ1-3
CASGLPQGQALSGNTIYF
TGTGCTAGTGGTTTGCCCCAGGGACAGGCGCTCTCTGGAAACACCATATATTTT
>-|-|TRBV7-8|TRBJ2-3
CASSLVYVADTQYF
TGTGCCAGCAGCTTAGTCTACGTTGCAGATACGCAGTATTTT
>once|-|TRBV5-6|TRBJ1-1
CASSLRGRNTEAFF
TGTGCCAGCAGCTTGAGGGGGAGGAACACTGAAGCTTTCTTT
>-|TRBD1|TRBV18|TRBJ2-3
CASSPDRGRTTQYF
TGTGCCAGCTCACCGGACAGGGGCCGGACTACGCAGTATTTT
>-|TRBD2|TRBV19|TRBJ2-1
CASSWTSEYNEQFF
TGTGCCAGTAGTTGGACTAGCGAGTACAATGAGCAGTTCTTC
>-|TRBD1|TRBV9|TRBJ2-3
CASSARTGDGDTQYF
TGTGCCAGCAGCGCCCGGACAGGGGACGGTGATACGCAGTATTTT
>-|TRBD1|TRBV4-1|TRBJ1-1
CASSYGQGGTEAFF
TGCGCCAGCAGCTACGGACAGGGTGGCACTGAAGCTTTCTTT
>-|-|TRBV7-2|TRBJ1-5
CASSPGFDQPQHF
TGTGCCAGCAGCCCCGGGTTCGATCAGCCCCAGCATTTT
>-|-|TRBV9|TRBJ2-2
CASSVGGAGELFF
TGTGCCAGCAGCGTAGGGGGAGCCGGGGAGCTGTTTTTT
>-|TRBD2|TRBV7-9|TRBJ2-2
CASSTRTSGGTGELFF
TGTGCCAGCAGCACTCGGACTAGCGGGGGGACCGGGGAGCTGTTTTTT
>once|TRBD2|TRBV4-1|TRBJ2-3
CASSQDPSGVGRVTQYF
TGCGCCAGCAGCCAAGATCCTAGCGGGGTCGGGCGGGTTACGCAGTATTTT
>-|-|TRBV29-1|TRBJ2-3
CSVGNSGVRDTQYF
TGCAGCGTGGGCAATAGCGGAGTCAGAGATACGCAGTATTTT
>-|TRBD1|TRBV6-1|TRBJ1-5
CASSEDGTGPFEPQHF
TGTGCCAGCAGTGAAGATGGGACAGGCCCTTTCGAGCCCCAGCATTTT
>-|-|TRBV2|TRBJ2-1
CASRQQGKDNEQFF
TGTGCCAGCAGACAACAGGGTAAGGACAATGAGCAGTTCTTC
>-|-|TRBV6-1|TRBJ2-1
CASASEPGSYNEQFF
TGTGCCAGCGCAAGCGAGCCGGGCTCCTACAATGAGCAGTTCTTC
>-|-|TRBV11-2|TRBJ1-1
CASSYTENTEAFF
TGTGCCAGCAGTTATACAGAGAACACTGAAGCTTTCTTT
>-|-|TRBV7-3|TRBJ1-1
CASSRQTNTEAFF
TGTGCCAGCAGCCGTCAGACAAACACTGAAGCTTTCTTT
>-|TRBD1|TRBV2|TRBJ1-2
CASSEQGATNYGYTF
TGTGCCAGCAGCGAACAGGGGGCGACGAACTATGGCTACACCTTC
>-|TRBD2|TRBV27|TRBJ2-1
CASTTSGGADEQFF
TGTGCCAGCACCACCTCGGGGGGGGCGGATGAGCAGTTCTTC
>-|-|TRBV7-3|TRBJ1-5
CASSRTTGRGITPQHF
TGTGCCAGCAGCCGAACGACGGGGAGGGGCATCACGCCCCAGCATTTT
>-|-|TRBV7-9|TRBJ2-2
CASSGSVSTGELFF
TGTGCCAGCTCCGGGTCCGTGAGCACCGGGGAGCTGTTTTTT
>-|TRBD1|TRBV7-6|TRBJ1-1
CASSFTGGTEAFF
TGTGCCAGCAGCTTTACAGGGGGCACTGAAGCTTTCTTT
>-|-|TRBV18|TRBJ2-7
CASSPGRYEQYF
TGTGCCAGCTCACCAGGGCGCTACGAGCAGTACTTC
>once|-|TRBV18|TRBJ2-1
CASSPPRGTYNEQFF
TGTGCCAGCTCACCACCTCGGGGGACCTACAATGAGCAGTTCTTC
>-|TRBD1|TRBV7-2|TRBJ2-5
CASSLGQGETQYF
TGTGCCAGCAGCTTAGGACAGGGGGAGACCCAGTACTTC
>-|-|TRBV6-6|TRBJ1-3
CASTIRGGHSGNTIYF
TGTGCCAGCACCATAAGGGGGGGGCACTCTGGAAACACCATATATTTT
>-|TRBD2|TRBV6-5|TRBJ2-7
CASSRSGSEVYEQYF
TGTGCCAGCAGTCGTAGCGGGAGCGAAGTGTACGAGCAGTACTTC
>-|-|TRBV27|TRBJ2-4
CASSSTRDSGGTKNIQYF
TGTGCCAGCAGTTCGACCCGGGACAGTGGGGGGACCAAAAACATTCAGTACTTC